The clone carrying this TCR beta chain was detected many times. Its target is not known. This sample is drawn from a study of glioma-infiltrating T cells. V was clipped by 0 bases and J by 0 bases, with 9 bases between them. The CDR3 extends over 15 amino acids. Germline-derived CDR1 and CDR2 are SGHTA and FQGNSA. Overall study results and limits: Gliomas, especially low-grade, showed above-expected tissue-blood divergence; non-neoplastic patients showed below.

The iRepertoire nested amplicon-rescue multiplex PCR amplified TCR alpha and beta CDR3s from RNA. Input was about 85-450 ng of tissue mRNA or PBMC total RNA. TCRdb passed the multiplex PCR reads through MiXCR, listing each CDR3 protein once. The data show over 80,000 distinct CDR3 sequences, around 37% seen once. This chain joins TRBV7-2 and TRBJ2-7; maybe TRBD2 (6 bases). This TCR derives from a human donor with low-grade glioma or glioblastoma, undergoing nonglioma brain surgery, or in good health (not recorded which). The specimen was glioma tissue, nonneoplastic brain tissue, or PBMCs (not recorded which). The CDR3 is CASSLARSGSYEQYF. The CDR3 DNA reads as TGTGCCAGCAGCTTAGCCCGTAGCGGCTCCTACGAGCAGTACTTC.